This T cell receptor beta chain was obtained from a study of cytomegalovirus exposure and HLA in healthy donors. Findings of the study overall: Differences between HLA loci emerged in a later analysis of TCR association rates, with DRB1 most and HLA-C fewest. HLA restriction was apparent for most CMV-associated TCR beta chains in a later analysis.

This CDR3 contains 16 residues. Losses at the gene ends were 5 bases for V and 3 bases for J; bases not matched to a gene: 11. Per the germline V gene, CDR1 is MNHNY and CDR2 is SVGAGI (reference sequence). This clone was observed a few times. Antigen unknown. Use of 60 Vbeta and 13 Jbeta primers characterized the PCR. The assay was immunoSEQ multiplex PCR, and TCRdb's table has in-frame clones only and misses some. Seen here are 160,000 or so clones, around four fifths observed once, and the top ten hold roughly 4.5%. The chain couples TRBV6-6 to TRBJ2-3, with 7 positions matching TRBD2. The sequencing sample was made of PBMCs. The TCR was taken from a man between 45 and 60 years old in good health and CMV-seropositive. This CDR3 reads CASSSLQAGATDTQYF. The CDR3 region has the DNA TGTGCCAGCAGTAGCCTCCAGGCGGGAGCTACAGATACGCAGTATTTT.